The present TCR beta chain was sequenced within a study of blood T cell repertoires in COVID-19. CDR1 LNHDA and CDR2 SQIVND come from the germline V gene (reference sequence). This CDR3 is built from 14 residues. Trimming removed 6 bases from V and 2 bases from J, with 14 bases in between. Method: immunoSEQ multiplex PCR; TCRdb's copy keeps in-frame clones and lacks some. The sample shows about 250,000 clones, 65% to 90% of them seen only once. This clonotype was obtained from a woman aged 50 to 60 with acute COVID-19. This chain connects TRBV19 to TRBJ2-7; TRBD1 might be the D (6 bases). Specimen: PBMCs or T cells enriched from blood (not recorded which). The CDR3 DNA reads as TGTGCCAGTAGCCCCTATAGGACAGCCTACGAGCAGTACTTC. Its translation: CASSPYRTAYEQYF.